This TCR beta chain came from a study of T cell responses to AZD1222 COVID-19 vaccine (dated by TCRdb to about 2021). Broadly, across the study: A total of just over 230 trial participants underwent TCR sequencing, of whom about 200 had received two doses of AZD1222 and about 25 had received two doses of the MenACWY control vaccine. Trial participants were enrolled by age into 18-55, 56-69 and 70-plus year subgroups, with 148, 28 and 57 TCR-sequenced participants respectively.

The CDR3 regions of human TCRbeta chains were subjected to immunosequencing. For the original study's pipeline: TCRs in the repertoires were compared against a reference library of SARS-CoV-2-specific TCRs that had been generated with the MIRA antigen-specificity platform. Breadth was defined as the fraction of unique TCRs that were SARS-CoV-2-associated. Depth was defined as the fraction of total T cells that were SARS-CoV-2-associated. Using the MIRA data, each spike-specific TCR was mapped to the spike region that the TCR reacts to and placed in a CD4 or CD8 class. Log10-transformed breadth and depth values were compared by one-way ANOVA with Sidak's multiple comparisons tests. The immuneACCESS repertoire file appears here via TCRdb, limited to in-frame rearrangements. These files lack a portion of the clones; in checked studies, under half of the deficit traces to unresolved V genes, and the cause of the others is not known. V, J and clone size are taken as reported in that table, and D and trimming were inferred from the DNA itself. The sample table lists 150,000 to 250,000 clones, approximately 95% of them with a count of one. In total, the top ten clones hold over 0.95% of the sample.

Worth noting for this clone: Its antigen is still unknown. No base quality information exists; no much larger clone differs at one position.

The time point label here, explained by the study, means: about 28 days (+/-7) after the second vaccine dose. AZD1222 recipients with second doses at about 4 weeks or about 12 weeks were pooled, because spike-specific TCR depth and breadth did not differ between schedules. Samples from vaccinated people were obtained from the UK trials COV001 and COV002, which included a single-blind randomized controlled phase 2/3 trial of AZD1222 (ChAdOx1 nCoV-19) in healthy adults. Trial participant PBMC samples were collected at day 0 and day 28 after the second dose for TCRbeta chain sequencing. The cysteine opens and the phenylalanine closes a CDR3 of 15 amino acids. The read is trimmed to its CDR3 DNA, 45 bases read in frame from base 1. V and J are trimmed by 3 bases and 4 bases, and the gene matches miss 4 bases of the junction. Per the germline V gene (reference sequence), MNHEY is the CDR1 and SMNVEV is the CDR2.

The full study reports these points: Most participants were white British and females outnumbered males, and the authors suggested that clonal diversity may have been underestimated. After two AZD1222 doses, spike-specific TCR breadth and depth were significantly higher than at day 0 and than in MenACWY recipients. Vaccine-associated CD4 TCRs spanned the whole spike protein, with dominant responses in regions 160-218 and 743-854. In the small 56-69-year group, the increase in depth fell short of significance, most likely because of low power. Conclusions about previously exposed vaccinees are limited, since just five to seven AZD1222 recipients were seropositive for SARS-CoV-2 at baseline. Because no day 14 peak-response samples were available, repertoires were characterized only after the peak T cell response. Reportedly, almost half of the unique spike-specific TCRs recognized epitopes lying outside the regions that are mutated in the B.1.351 and B.1.1.7 variants.

The chain was built from TRBV27 and TRBJ1-1; 11 bases in the junction line up with TRBD1. This TCR was sampled from an adult who received the AZD1222 COVID-19 vaccine. Sequencing used peripheral blood, obtained 28 days after the second AZD1222 dose. The CDR3 protein is CASSFTGQGVTEAFF. Here is the DNA: TGTGCCAGCAGTTTCACGGGACAGGGGGTCACTGAAGCTTTCTTT.